A selection of T cell receptor beta chains follows, all from one sample in a study of CD8+ T cells in alopecia areata. The table came from immunoSEQ multiplex PCR; TCRdb's copy has only in-frame clones and leaves some out. The repertoire holds over 85,000 clones, with around 55% as singletons. The sample was CD8+ T cells sorted from blood, taken at week 4, from a patient treated with tofacitinib. The receptor source for this set is a human donor with alopecia areata. CDR3s include the opening cysteine and the closing phenylalanine or tryptophan. The D gene is left open where the match is weak.

V	J	D	CDR3
TRBV29-1	TRBJ2-7	.	CSVVGSSVGSYEQYF
TRBV4-1	TRBJ1-2	.	CASSQDVPGENGYTF
TRBV25-1	TRBJ2-6	.	CASRTGSGANVLTF
TRBV7-9	TRBJ2-7	.	CASSWGTLEQYF
TRBV27	TRBJ1-5	.	CASSLSGQGGDQPQHF
TRBV28	TRBJ2-7	.	CASTLGLANEQYF
TRBV7-9	TRBJ2-4	.	CASSPPENIQYF
TRBV27	TRBJ1-2	.	CASSLEGGNPQGGIGYGYTF
TRBV27	TRBJ2-7	TRBD2	CASSLWGEGRVDEQYF
TRBV9	TRBJ1-3	TRBD1	CASSVGGTGGPGNTIYF
TRBV27	TRBJ2-1	.	CASSLVSGGNEQFF
TRBV30	TRBJ1-4	.	CAWRLGRGVGPEELFF
TRBV7-9	TRBJ2-1	.	CASSLARSRVKYNEQFF
TRBV30	TRBJ1-1	.	CAWSPQINTEAFF
TRBV20-1	TRBJ2-1	.	CSARDRNEQFF
TRBV28	TRBJ2-1	TRBD2	CASSPYFWSRENDEQFF
TRBV29-1	TRBJ2-7	TRBD1	CSGGQGTHEQYF
TRBV11-2	TRBJ2-1	.	CANQTVRGGSYNEQFF
TRBV5-1	TRBJ1-1	.	CASSFGDSNTEAFF
TRBV7-3	TRBJ2-1	.	CASTLGAGEQFF
TRBV25-1	TRBJ2-5	.	CASSDNRVETQYF
TRBV30	TRBJ2-7	TRBD1	CAWGQVSYEQYF
TRBV6-5	TRBJ2-1	.	CASGDNEQFF
TRBV15	TRBJ2-7	.	CATSREELEGTVEQYF
TRBV19	TRBJ1-2	TRBD1	CASSIGTDYGYTF
TRBV9	TRBJ1-1	TRBD1	CASSVGTGGGEAFF
TRBV27	TRBJ1-1	TRBD1	CASSLGQGRAEAFF
TRBV29-1	TRBJ2-4	.	CSVELVAKNIQYF
TRBV4-1	TRBJ2-2	.	CASGRGSTGELFF
TRBV7-9	TRBJ1-2	TRBD1	CASSSEQGVKGYTF
TRBV28	TRBJ2-7	TRBD1	CASSSGTGIYEQYF
TRBV7-9	TRBJ2-7	TRBD1	CASSSGQGGYEQYF
TRBV27	TRBJ2-1	TRBD2	CASSEAGGLRNEQFF
TRBV19	TRBJ2-7	.	CARAGTIYEQYF
TRBV28	TRBJ1-3	.	CASSLSGFGNTIYF
TRBV9	TRBJ2-7	.	CASSVDEGNYEQYF